Presented here are 21 T cell receptor beta chains from one specimen sequenced in a study of patients and donors after allogeneic stem cell transplantation. MiXCR, run by TCRdb on the RT-PCR reads, gives a single entry per CDR3 protein. This table holds about a million distinct CDR3 sequences, 18% found once. Sequencing was done on a sample of blood, either unsorted or a sorted T cell fraction (not recorded which). The source is a human donor who was either an allogeneic HSCT recipient or a stem cell or donor lymphocyte infusion donor (not recorded which). It is not recorded whose cells these are; they may come from a transplant donor.

This clonotype showed up just a few times. The J gene is TRBJ1-1, the V gene TRBV10-3; TRBD1 matches at 7 bases. This CDR3 contains 14 residues. V shed 1 base and J 1 base; nucleotides not matched to a gene: 0. Germline CDR1 and CDR2: ENHRY and SYGVKD. The CDR3 region has the DNA TGTGCCATCAGTGAGTACAGGGGGAACACTGAAGCTTTCTTT. This gives the protein CAISEYRGNTEAFF.

This clonotype has only one observation. V gene TRBV19 combines with J gene TRBJ2-1; TRBD2 aligns across 7 bases. Germline loops: CDR1 LNHDA, CDR2 SQIVND (reference sequence). V was clipped by 1 base and J by 5 bases; unmatched bases: 14. The CDR3 consists of 18 residues. DNA for the CDR3: TGTGCCAGTAGTATAGTCGGAGGTTCCCTAGCGGAAAACAATGAGCAGTTCTTC. It is translated as CASSIVGGSLAENNEQFF.

The chain couples TRBV6-5 to TRBJ1-5; the D gene is possibly TRBD1 (5 bases). CDR1 MNHEY and CDR2 SVGAGI come from the germline V gene. This CDR3 contains 13 residues. Trimming took off 1 base at V and 7 bases at J, with 8 bases between the two ends. CDR3 sequence (DNA): TGTGCCAGCAGTTACTTCGGGGGACAGCCCCAGCATTTT. Translation: CASSYFGGQPQHF.

V and J are TRBV6-1 and TRBJ2-2, with TRBD2 matching over 14 bases. CDR1 is MNHNS, CDR2 SASEGT, per germline. The ends lost 4 bases at V and 0 bases at J; junction bases unmatched: 7. The length of the CDR3 is 19 residues. The CDR3 bases are TGTGCCAGCAGTGCGAGGGGACTAGCGGGGGTCGCGAACACCGGGGAGCTGTTTTTT. The encoded protein is CASSARGLAGVANTGELFF.

This clonotype showed up just a few times. This chain uses TRBV20-1 with TRBJ2-5; D is ambiguous. Germline V gene sequence: CDR1 DFQATT, CDR2 SNEGSKA (reference sequence). V was pared by 3 bases and J by 6 bases, with 11 bases between. The CDR3 consists of 12 residues. DNA of the CDR3: TGCAGTGCTAGGACTTCCGAGAAGACCCAGTACTTC. Translation gives CSARTSEKTQYF.

This chain uses TRBV2 with TRBJ1-6; 7 positions match TRBD1. CDR1 is SNHLY and CDR2 is FYNNEI in the germline V gene. The ends lost 6 bases at V and 5 bases at J; junction bases unmatched: 7. The CDR3 spans 15 residues. The CDR3 nucleotides are TGTGCCAGCAGAGCCACCGGGACAGATAATTCACCCCTCCACTTT. Protein sequence: CASRATGTDNSPLHF.

This clonotype has a handful of counts. The rearrangement joins TRBV7-2 to TRBJ1-1; D possibly corresponds to TRBD1 (5 bases). V was trimmed by 4 bases and J by 7 bases, leaving 16 bases between them. The CDR3 is made up of 14 amino acids. The germline V gene encodes CDR1 SGHTA and CDR2 FQGNSA. DNA for the CDR3: TGTGCCAGCAGCTCTTACCACGGGGGACTTGAAGCTTTCTTT. Protein: CASSSYHGGLEAFF.

The rearrangement uses TRBV5-5 and TRBJ1-6, with 8 bases aligning to TRBD1. This CDR3 has 15 residues. Germline assignment: CDR1 SGHKS and CDR2 YYEKEE (reference sequence). V lost 4 bases to trimming and J lost 6 bases; unmatched junction nucleotides: 6. DNA of the CDR3: TGTGCCAGCAGCGACCTCAGGGGGCTTAATTCACCCCTCCACTTT. Translating gives CASSDLRGLNSPLHF.

This clonotype was detected a few times. The chain is built from TRBV12-3 or TRBV12-4 and TRBJ1-4, with D possibly TRBD1 on 5 matching bases. V gave up 2 bases and J gave up 3 bases, with 13 bases separating them. The CDR3 is 16 residues long. The CDR3 loop is CASSLHVGGSNEKLFF. CDR3 sequence (DNA): TGTGCCAGCAGTTTACACGTGGGGGGATCTAATGAAAAACTGTTTTTT.

The sample holds many counts of this clonotype. The V gene is TRBV12-3 or TRBV12-4, the J gene TRBJ2-7; 11 bases align to TRBD2. The CDR3 runs to 13 residues. V was clipped by 6 bases and J by 4 bases; unmatched bases: 2. The chain's CDR3 is CASSTSGGYEQYF. As DNA, the CDR3 is TGTGCCAGCAGCACTAGCGGGGGTTACGAGCAGTACTTC.

This clonotype came up many times. The V call is TRBV20-1, the J call TRBJ2-3, with TRBD2 as a possible D gene (6 bases). Germline CDR1 is DFQATT and CDR2 is SNEGSKA (reference sequence). The CDR3 is 13 amino acids. CDR3 sequence reads: CTKLASGTDTQYF. CDR3 DNA sequence: TGCACTAAACTAGCCAGCGGCACAGATACGCAGTATTTT.

This clonotype has ten or more counts. The chain employs TRBV5-1 and TRBJ2-7, with 9 bases identical to TRBD1. The CDR3 has 13 amino acids. Per the germline V gene, CDR1 is SGHRS and CDR2 is YFSETQ. With 4 bases clipped from V and 7 bases from J, the junction kept 6 bases outside the gene matches. The CDR3 sequence is CASSPGQGREQYF. CDR3 nucleotides: TGCGCCAGCAGCCCGGGACAGGGAAGGGAGCAGTACTTC.

The rearrangement joins TRBV6-2 or TRBV6-3 to TRBJ1-6, with TRBD1 identical over 9 bases. The CDR3 extends over 13 amino acids. Germline V gene data show CDR1 as MNHEY and CDR2 as SVGEGT. V shed 10 bases, J shed 7 bases, and the junction held 5 bases outside the gene matches. CDR3 sequence reads: CATNRGRNSPLHF. The CDR3 DNA sequence: TGTGCCACTAACAGGGGGCGGAATTCACCCCTCCACTTT.

This clonotype was seen only once. The CDR3 nucleotides are TGCAGTGCTAGGGTGCCGGGACTAGCGGATAGCTCCTACAATGAGCAGTTCTTC. It translates to CSARVPGLADSSYNEQFF. The chain employs TRBV20-1 and TRBJ2-1; the match to TRBD2 covers 11 bases. This CDR3 has 18 amino acids. Unmatched junction bases numbered 10, after V lost 3 bases and J lost 0 bases. Germline lookup yields CDR1 DFQATT and CDR2 SNEGSKA (reference sequence).

This clonotype came up many times. The rearrangement joins TRBV12-3 or TRBV12-4 to TRBJ1-1; D call uncertain. This CDR3 comprises 13 residues. Trimming took off 4 bases at V and 5 bases at J, with 11 bases between the two ends. The CDR3 sequence: CASSSHRGTEAFF. In nucleotides, the CDR3 is TGTGCCAGCAGTTCACACCGCGGGACTGAAGCTTTCTTT.

The CDR3, as DNA: TGTGCCAGCAGCTTAGCAGCCTCGAACACTGAAGCTTTCTTT. Protein: CASSLAASNTEAFF. The chain combines TRBV7-3 with TRBJ1-1; D is unclear. The CDR3 extends over 14 amino acids. The V and J ends lost 2 bases and 1 base respectively, with 8 bases between them. Germline V gives CDR1 SGHTA, CDR2 FQGTGA.

The chain is built from TRBV20-1 and TRBJ2-3; 15 bases fit TRBD2. From germline, CDR1 is DFQATT and CDR2 SNEGSKA (reference sequence). CDR3 length: 15 residues. V shed 6 bases and J 5 bases; nucleotides not matched to a gene: 6. The CDR3 protein is CSAGLAGGPQDTQYF. CDR3 coding DNA: TGCAGTGCGGGACTAGCGGGGGGCCCACAAGATACGCAGTATTTT.

The CDR3 reads CSATWAPRGYTF. CDR3 nucleotides: TGCAGTGCTACCTGGGCCCCGAGGGGCTACACCTTC. J is TRBJ1-2 and V is TRBV20-1; D remains unclear. Trimming shortened V by 4 bases and J by 8 bases, and 14 bases separated the two germline ends. From germline, CDR1 is DFQATT and CDR2 SNEGSKA (reference sequence). The length of the CDR3 is 12 residues.

The chain carries TRBV2 and TRBJ1-1; 10 nucleotides line up with TRBD1. V was clipped by 6 bases and J by 5 bases; unmatched bases: 9. The CDR3 spans 15 residues. Germline CDR1 is SNHLY and CDR2 is FYNNEI. DNA for the CDR3: TGTGCCAGCAGACTAAGACAGGGGGCAGGGACTGAAGCTTTCTTT. Its protein is CASRLRQGAGTEAFF.

This clonotype was recorded a few times. This sequence joins TRBV30 and TRBJ1-3; 11 bases are shared with TRBD1. The CDR3 is 15 amino acids. Unmatched junction bases numbered 5, after V lost 7 bases and J lost 0 bases. Germline CDR1 reads GTSNPN; CDR2 reads SVGIG (reference sequence). CDR3 protein: CASWDRGSSGNTIYF. CDR3 nucleotide sequence: TGTGCCTCTTGGGACAGGGGGTCCTCTGGAAACACCATATATTTT.

The rearrangement links TRBV6-1 to TRBJ2-7; D might be TRBD2 (7 bases). The CDR3 length is 15 residues. Trimming removed 5 bases at V and 11 bases at J, with 25 bases between. Germline-derived CDR1 and CDR2 are MNHNS and SASEGT. The CDR3 sequence is CASSPVARGPLQEYF. The CDR3 DNA reads as TGTGCCAGCAGTCCCGTAGCGCGGGGGCCACTCCAGGAGTACTTC.